This TCR beta chain comes out of a study of blood T cell repertoires in COVID-19. Study details: The samples span acute and convalescent COVID-19 from the United States, Italy and Spain. The cDNA or gDNA used as material had been derived from T cells, B-cell-depleted T cells, or PBMCs.

Original methodology: Amplifying reference gene primers gave estimates of nucleated cell counts. Generated by immunoSEQ multiplex PCR, the TCRdb table keeps only in-frame clones and is missing some. V, J and clone size derive from that table, while D and trimming were established from the DNA sequence. The data hold roughly 43,000 clones, with more than 70% observed a single time. Sequenced sample: peripheral blood. The receptor was derived from a human donor in a cohort sampled during active COVID-19.

CDR3 residues: CASSLSYGTSYEQYF. The CDR3 DNA reads as TGTGCCAGCAGTTTATCGTACGGGACAAGCTACGAGCAGTACTTC. The rearrangement joins TRBV27 to TRBJ2-7; possibly TRBD1 for D (6 bases). With 0 bases removed from V and 3 bases from J, the gap between germline ends came to 12 bases. The CDR3 loop spans 15 amino acids. Germline assignment: CDR1 MNHEY and CDR2 SMNVEV (reference sequence).